Shown below are 5 T cell receptor beta chains from a single sample sequenced in a study of OX40 agonist ivuxolimab in advanced cancers. Library preparation used the immunoSEQ multiplex PCR assay. TCRdb provides this immuneACCESS table in a form limited to in-frame rearrangements. Some clones are lacking; in checked studies, under half of them reflect an unresolved V gene, and why the rest are absent is not known. The sample has over 45,000 clones on record, 79% of them singletons. The ten largest account for approximately 2.1% of the sample. Sequenced material: CD4+ or CD8+ T cells sorted from blood, taken in a trial of the OX40 agonist ivuxolimab. The receptor source for this set is an adult with an advanced solid tumor such as melanoma, head and neck, liver or kidney cancer.

The chain uses TRBV7-2 and TRBJ1-5; D unclear. In germline, CDR1 is SGHTA, CDR2 FQGNSA. V lost 1 base and J 0 bases, leaving 7 bases between the germline ends. This CDR3 has 15 amino acids. This CDR3 is CASSLGLNSNQPQHF. The CDR3 DNA reads as TGTGCCAGCAGCTTAGGACTGAATAGCAATCAGCCCCAGCATTTT.

This clone was observed a handful of times. The chain has TRBV4-2 and TRBJ2-7; 10 positions agree with TRBD2. The CDR3 is 15 amino acids. V gave up 4 bases and J gave up 7 bases; unmatched junction bases: 10. Germline values: CDR1 LGHNA, CDR2 YNFKEQ. The CDR3 spells CASSPGVAGGWEQYF. For the CDR3, the DNA is TGTGCCAGCAGCCCCGGGGTAGCGGGAGGTTGGGAGCAGTACTTC.

The genes are TRBV28 and TRBJ2-1, with D unclear. Trimming pared 6 bases from V and 9 bases from J, leaving 9 bases between. CDR1 MDHEN and CDR2 SYDVKM come from the germline V gene. This CDR3 contains 11 residues. CDR3 coding DNA: TGTGCCAGCAGCTCTGGCCGTGAGCAGTTCTTC. It specifies CASSSGREQFF.

This clone was seen once. The chain combines TRBV6-5 with TRBJ2-7; D gene ambiguous. The CDR3 extends over 11 amino acids. V was clipped by 6 bases and J by 2 bases, with 5 bases between them. The germline CDR1 and CDR2 sequences are MNHEY and SVGAGI. The CDR3: CASSATYEQYF. In DNA form, the CDR3 reads TGTGCCAGCAGCGCAACCTACGAGCAGTACTTC.

J is TRBJ2-3 and V is TRBV4-1, with D maybe TRBD2 (5 bases). Germline assignment: CDR1 MGHRA and CDR2 YSYEKL. The CDR3 is 16 residues long. Trimming pared 0 bases from V and 7 bases from J, leaving 17 bases between. The CDR3 is CASSQDLGLRGYTQYF. For the CDR3, the DNA is TGCGCCAGCAGCCAAGATCTCGGACTCAGAGGCTATACGCAGTATTTT.